This T cell receptor (beta chain) was obtained from a study of blood T cells in healthy people across ages (dated by TCRdb to the mid-2010s). Broadly, across the study: In model experiments, template switching captured about one uniquely barcoded TCR beta cDNA molecule for every two T cells. Using the same blood draw, the study looked at two additional independent replicas of 1 million unique cDNA reads for two donors, one aged 18 to 30 and the other aged 80 or older. Donors of different ages were randomly distributed across sequencing lanes to avoid experimental bias. Age-related changes in TCR beta repertoire diversity were measured in the study by deep sequencing normalized with unique cDNA molecular identifiers. Four age groups were formed from the donors: young (average approximately 17 years), middle-aged (approximately 39), aged (about 62) and long-lived (about 75).

Donors were under 40 systemically healthy Caucasian individuals from Russia aged roughly 6 to 95 years. Each donor gave about 10 milliliters of peripheral blood, drawn into EDTA-treated Vacutainer tubes. PBMCs were isolated by Ficoll-Paque density-gradient centrifugation, with at least 7 million obtained per sample. Trizol reagent was used to extract total RNA from PBMCs, with at least 6 micrograms per sample. The percentages of naive CD45RAhigh/CD27high T cells were determined by flow cytometry on a PBMC aliquot from every donor. Libraries were built with 5' RACE. The run used an Illumina HiSeq 2500. A second 7 to 11 cycle PCR used a sample-barcoded 5' primer and a J-beta primer mix. A unique molecular identifier was introduced onto each TCR beta cDNA molecule by a template-switch 5' adaptor carrying 12 random nucleotides. Each sample yielded at least 3 million CDR3-containing paired-end reads. First-strand cDNA was synthesized from all RNA with the Mint cDNA synthesis kit, primed by a TRBC-specific oligonucleotide. Following uracil-DNA glycosylase treatment, a first 18-cycle PCR with universal primers M1SS and BC2_uni_R was performed on all cDNA. As for the authors' bioinformatics: Each sample was normalized by randomly selecting 1 million high-quality reads, each carrying a distinct molecular identifier. Reads with shared molecular identifiers were discarded instead of being binned into consensus sequences. MiTCR, set to a Q25 quality threshold and the strictest error-elimination algorithm, was used for CDR3 identification, clonotype clustering and error correction. A nonparametric unseen species model with Euler transformation was used to estimate a lower bound on total TCR beta diversity. TCRdb reworked the public reads: Q25 trimming with fastp, MiXCR clone assembly, productive beta chains retained. Each record represents a unique CDR3 protein, reported with the most common genes and DNA among its rows. The V and J calls, along with clone size, are taken from TCRdb and not from the paper's own processing. Present in this sample are some 1.4 million distinct CDR3 sequences, around 42% of which were seen just once. 7.9% of the sample belongs to the ten largest clones.

With respect to this clonotype: Its antigen is still unknown. Base qualities are missing; no much larger clone stands one base away.

The study at large found these results: Estimates of total diversity based on one million sequenced T cells were considered lower bounds and underestimates. The percentage of naive T cells measured by flow cytometry correlated strongly with observed TCR beta diversity. Bulk unsorted PBMC profiling prevented conclusive comparison of naive and antigen-experienced compartments. Because donor CMV infection status was unknown, age-related changes in expanded clonotypes were potentially confounded. As age increased, observed TCR beta diversity per million T cells dropped in a roughly linear way, and a significant reduction was already evident by age around 41. Compared with the aged group, more naive CD4+ T cells, fewer expanded clones and increased TCR diversity were shown by the long-lived group, suggesting age selection.

As encoded in the germline V gene, CDR1 is MNHNS while CDR2 is SASEGT. Including cysteine and phenylalanine, the CDR3 has 15 amino acids. Left in the record is the CDR3 DNA by itself, 45 bases read in frame from the first base. The material sequenced was blood. The TCR was taken from a woman aged 18-35 years in good health. Here the chain combines TRBV6-1 and TRBJ2-1; TRBD2 is possibly the D segment (7 matching bases). The DNA matches TRBJ2-7 better at its end, which makes the J call doubtful. The CDR3 is CASLKGGGSGYEQYF. In nucleotides, the sequence is TGTGCCAGCTTAAAGGGAGGGGGATCGGGATACGAGCAGTACTTC.